The rows below give T cell receptor beta chains drawn from one sample of a study of cytotoxic CD8 clonotypes in ibrutinib-treated CLL. TCRdb's copy holds only in-frame clones and misses some; the assay was immunoSEQ multiplex PCR. Counted here are approximately 100,000 clones, around four fifths occurring once; the ten biggest clones make up around 30%. This sample comprised PBMCs, obtained after 12 months of ibrutinib treatment. These receptor sequences come from a human donor with chronic lymphocytic leukemia. Each CDR3 is given with its conserved first and last residue. Each record gives: J gene, V gene, clone size, D gene, CDR3 DNA, CDR3 protein. D genes are given only for firm matches. Clone size is not always given. Where it is, it says once, few, many or a class for expanded clones.

J: TRBJ1-3
V: TRBV7-3
size: NA
D: TRBD1
DNA: TGTGCCAGCAGCCGTCGACAGGGAGGATATGACACCATATATTTT
CDR3: CASSRRQGGYDTIYF

J: TRBJ2-7
V: TRBV10-1
size: NA
D: NA
DNA: TGCGCCAGCCTCCATGGGACCGTGACCTACGAGCAGTACTTC
CDR3: CASLHGTVTYEQYF

J: TRBJ2-3
V: TRBV7-3
size: NA
D: NA
DNA: TGTGCCAGCAGCTTAGGACGGGCTAGCACAGATACGCAGTATTTT
CDR3: CASSLGRASTDTQYF

J: TRBJ2-7
V: TRBV2
size: NA
D: NA
DNA: TGTGCCAGCACTCTACAGGGTTACGAGCAGTACTTC
CDR3: CASTLQGYEQYF

J: TRBJ2-7
V: TRBV28
size: NA
D: NA
DNA: TGTGCCAGCAGTCCCAAGTACGAGCAGTACTTC
CDR3: CASSPKYEQYF

J: TRBJ1-2
V: TRBV28
size: once
D: TRBD1
DNA: TGTGCCAGCAGTTTGCCTGGACAGGGCCCCACGGGCTACACCTTC
CDR3: CASSLPGQGPTGYTF

J: TRBJ2-3
V: TRBV25-1
size: NA
D: TRBD1
DNA: TGTGCCAGCAGTACTAAATCAGGGGGCCTCACAGATACGCAGTATTTT
CDR3: CASSTKSGGLTDTQYF

J: TRBJ2-2
V: TRBV29-1
size: NA
D: NA
DNA: TGCAGCGTTGAAGATTCCAGCTTGAACACCGGGGAGCTGTTTTTT
CDR3: CSVEDSSLNTGELFF

J: TRBJ1-3
V: TRBV7-2
size: NA
D: TRBD1
DNA: TGTGCCAGCAGCCCCAGACAGGGGGGATCTGGAAACACCATATATTTT
CDR3: CASSPRQGGSGNTIYF

J: TRBJ1-2
V: TRBV25-1
size: NA
D: TRBD1
DNA: TGTGCCAGCAGTGCACAAACAGGGGGCTATGGCTACACCTTC
CDR3: CASSAQTGGYGYTF

J: TRBJ1-2
V: TRBV9
size: once
D: NA
DNA: TGTGCCAGCAGCGACTCAACGGGGGCCGGGTTAGTCGTCTATGGCTACACCTTC
CDR3: CASSDSTGAGLVVYGYTF

J: TRBJ1-1
V: TRBV19
size: NA
D: TRBD1
DNA: TGTGCCAGTAGTGACAGGGGGTCCACTGAAGCTTTCTTT
CDR3: CASSDRGSTEAFF

J: TRBJ1-1
V: TRBV4-1
size: NA
D: NA
DNA: TGCGCCAGCAGCCAAGATCTAGGATTCCGGGACACTGAAGCTTTCTTT
CDR3: CASSQDLGFRDTEAFF

J: TRBJ2-3
V: TRBV19
size: NA
D: TRBD2
DNA: TGTGCCAGTAGTACGGGTTGGCGGGGGAGGACAGATACGCAGTATTTT
CDR3: CASSTGWRGRTDTQYF

J: TRBJ1-2
V: TRBV11-2
size: NA
D: TRBD1
DNA: TGTGCCAGCAGCTCGACCTCAACAGGGGGCTATGGCTACACCTTC
CDR3: CASSSTSTGGYGYTF

J: TRBJ2-3
V: TRBV7-2
size: NA
D: NA
DNA: TGTGCCAGCAGCTTAGTGTCGGGGTTCACAGATACGCAGTATTTT
CDR3: CASSLVSGFTDTQYF

J: TRBJ1-1
V: TRBV2
size: once
D: NA
DNA: TGTGCCAGCACGCCAGTGAACACTGAAGCTTTCTTT
CDR3: CASTPVNTEAFF

J: TRBJ1-2
V: TRBV2
size: NA
D: NA
DNA: TGTGCCAGCAATCCGACGAGCTATGGCTACACCTTC
CDR3: CASNPTSYGYTF

J: TRBJ2-5
V: TRBV7-2
size: NA
D: TRBD2
DNA: TGTGCCAGCAGCCATGGATCTGGCCTAGCGGGGGTGGAGACCCAGTACTTC
CDR3: CASSHGSGLAGVETQYF

J: TRBJ2-5
V: TRBV4-3
size: NA
D: NA
DNA: TGCGTCAGCAGCCAAGATCCGGGCATCGATTTTAGAGAGACCCAGTACTTC
CDR3: CVSSQDPGIDFRETQYF

J: TRBJ1-2
V: TRBV5-1
size: many
D: NA
DNA: TGCGCCAGCAGCTTGGATGGGTCCTATGGCTACACCTTC
CDR3: CASSLDGSYGYTF

J: TRBJ1-4
V: TRBV5-1
size: NA
D: NA
DNA: TGCGCCAGCAGCTCGACAGGTCCTAATGAAAAACTGTTTTTT
CDR3: CASSSTGPNEKLFF

J: TRBJ1-1
V: TRBV2
size: NA
D: NA
DNA: TGTGCCAGCACGGGGACTGGGGGGGCCACTGAAGCTTTCTTT
CDR3: CASTGTGGATEAFF

J: TRBJ2-1
V: TRBV19
size: NA
D: NA
DNA: TGTGCCAGTAAAAAGGGTCTAAATGAGCAGTTCTTC
CDR3: CASKKGLNEQFF

J: TRBJ1-5
V: TRBV6-5
size: NA
D: NA
DNA: TGTGCCAGCAGTTACTCGATGGCGGCTAATCAGCCCCAGCATTTT
CDR3: CASSYSMAANQPQHF

J: TRBJ2-1
V: TRBV19
size: NA
D: TRBD1
DNA: TGTGCCAGTAGAGACAGGGGCGATGAGCAGTTCTTC
CDR3: CASRDRGDEQFF

J: TRBJ2-2
V: TRBV29-1
size: NA
D: NA
DNA: TGCAGCGTTGTGGGCCTAGCATCGAACACCGGGGAGCTGTTTTTT
CDR3: CSVVGLASNTGELFF

J: TRBJ2-3
V: TRBV7-9
size: NA
D: NA
DNA: TGTGCCAGCAGCAAGGGCAGGGCTGAAGATACGCAGTATTTT
CDR3: CASSKGRAEDTQYF

J: TRBJ2-5
V: TRBV10-3
size: NA
D: TRBD1
DNA: TGTGCCATCGGGGACAGGGAGGAGACCCAGTACTTC
CDR3: CAIGDREETQYF

J: TRBJ2-1
V: TRBV2
size: once
D: NA
DNA: TGTGCCAGCAGTGGAATCGACAGGTTCTACAATGAGCAGTTCTTC
CDR3: CASSGIDRFYNEQFF

J: TRBJ2-2
V: TRBV6-4
size: once
D: NA
DNA: TGTGCCAGCAGTGTTGAGGGAGGAACCGGGGAGCTGTTTTTT
CDR3: CASSVEGGTGELFF

J: TRBJ1-5
V: TRBV6-6
size: NA
D: NA
DNA: TGTGCCAGCAGACCCGACAGTAATCAGCCCCAGCATTTT
CDR3: CASRPDSNQPQHF

J: TRBJ1-2
V: TRBV5-1
size: NA
D: NA
DNA: TGCGCCAGTTCAACCGGGGGCTCCAGCTATGGCTACACCTTC
CDR3: CASSTGGSSYGYTF

J: TRBJ2-7
V: TRBV13
size: NA
D: NA
DNA: TGTGCCAGCAGCTTAGGGGACAGAGACTCCTACGAGCAGTACTTC
CDR3: CASSLGDRDSYEQYF

J: TRBJ2-7
V: TRBV6-1
size: NA
D: NA
DNA: TGTGCCAGCAGTGAATTTGGTCGGGCATACTTC
CDR3: CASSEFGRAYF

J: TRBJ2-5
V: TRBV19
size: NA
D: TRBD1
DNA: TGTGCCAGTAGTATAGATTCCCGAGGGGGCGAGACCCAGTACTTC
CDR3: CASSIDSRGGETQYF

J: TRBJ2-6
V: TRBV7-2
size: NA
D: NA
DNA: TGTGCCAACCGAGTGGACTCTGGGGCCAACGTCCTGACTTTC
CDR3: CANRVDSGANVLTF

J: TRBJ1-1
V: TRBV30
size: NA
D: NA
DNA: TGTGCCTGGGGTCGATCGGGGAACACTGAAGCTTTCTTT
CDR3: CAWGRSGNTEAFF

J: TRBJ2-1
V: TRBV5-8
size: NA
D: NA
DNA: TGTGCCAGCAGCCGCCAGGAGGGGGAGAATGAGCAGTTCTTC
CDR3: CASSRQEGENEQFF